This note documents a single TCR beta chain sequence. This specimen belongs to a study of T cells in Graves' hyperthyroidism and ophthalmopathy. The source material, RNA transcripts, was used to amplify TCR beta CDR3 regions. TCR CDR3 underwent first-round RT-PCR with the HTBI primer set. TCRdb redid the calling of the multiplex PCR reads with MiXCR, one entry per CDR3 protein. The top ten hold 50% of the sample, which has 210,000 or so distinct CDR3 sequences, about a sixth seen once. The receptor was isolated from a man in his fifties or sixties with Graves' hyperthyroidism. The sequenced material came from blood.

In DNA form, the CDR3 reads TGTGCCAGTAAGGTCGGGAGTAGGACGGAGACCCAGTACTTC. Translation gives CASKVGSRTETQYF. The chain joins TRBV19 to TRBJ2-5; TRBD2 might be the D (6 bases). The V end was cut by 7 bases, the J end by 5 bases, with 17 bases between. CDR3 length: 14 residues. CDR1 and CDR2 (germline): LNHDA, SQIVND (reference sequence). The full variable domain, with the rest looked up from reference TRBV19 and TRBJ2-5, is DGGITQSPKYLFRKEGQNVTLSCEQNLNHDAMYWYRQDPGQGLRLIYYSQIVNDFQKGDIAEGYSVSREKKESFPLTVTSAQKNPTAFYLCASKVGSRTETQYFGPGTRLLVL.